Listed here are 26 T cell receptor beta chains from one sample, sequenced in a study of T cell changes during pregnancy in multiple sclerosis. TCRdb's table, derived via immunoSEQ multiplex PCR, lists solely in-frame clones and lacks some. The sample lists around 50,000 clones, around 90% occurring once. This material consisted of peripheral blood, taken after pregnancy. These receptors were taken from a female donor in good health, enrolled as a control in a pregnancy study.

This chain uses TRBV15 with TRBJ2-3; 11 bases are a match to TRBD2. With V trimmed by 1 base and J by 5 bases, 2 bases remained unmatched. The germline V gene encodes CDR1 LNHNV and CDR2 YYDKDF (reference sequence). The length of the CDR3 is 15 residues. CDR3 in DNA: TGTGCCACCAGCAGAGGGCTAGCGGGGGGAGATACGCAGTATTTT. It codes for CATSRGLAGGDTQYF.

The V gene is TRBV7-6, the J gene TRBJ2-1; D may be TRBD2 (6 bases). V lost 5 bases and J 3 bases, leaving 20 bases between the germline ends. Germline V gene lookup returns CDR1 SGHVS and CDR2 FNYEAQ. The length of the CDR3 is 17 residues. CDR3 coding DNA: TGTGCCAGCAGCCCGGAGGCCTCGGGGACTCACTACAATGAGCAGTTCTTC. Its translation: CASSPEASGTHYNEQFF.

The chain employs TRBV7-2 and TRBJ2-2, with no clear D. Per the germline V gene, CDR1 is SGHTA and CDR2 is FQGNSA. V was trimmed by 2 bases and J by 3 bases, leaving 7 bases between them. The CDR3 consists of 14 residues. CDR3 bases: TGTGCCAGCAGCTTATATCGGGACACCGGGGAGCTGTTTTTT. It translates to CASSLYRDTGELFF.

The rearrangement joins TRBV5-1 to TRBJ2-7, with D perhaps matching TRBD1 (6 bases). The CDR3 is 14 amino acids. Trimming stripped 0 bases from V and 5 bases from J, with 12 bases between. CDR1 is SGHRS and CDR2 is YFSETQ in the germline V gene. The CDR3 reads CASSLGAGAHEQYF. CDR3 bases: TGCGCCAGCAGCTTGGGGGCAGGGGCCCACGAGCAGTACTTC.

V and J are TRBV19 and TRBJ2-5; a weak D match, TRBD2 (6 bases). Trimming cost V 3 bases and J 2 bases, with 16 bases left between them. There are 16 residues in the CDR3. CDR1 is LNHDA and CDR2 is SQIVND in the germline V gene (reference sequence). CDR3: CASSIAWSGTQETQYF. CDR3 sequence (DNA): TGTGCCAGTAGTATCGCCTGGTCAGGGACTCAAGAGACCCAGTACTTC.

The rearrangement uses TRBV7-2 and TRBJ1-2; unclear D gene. V gave up 4 bases and J gave up 10 bases, with 16 bases separating them. The CDR3 is made up of 13 amino acids. CDR1 is SGHTA and CDR2 is FQGNSA in the germline V gene. In DNA, the CDR3 is TGTGCCAGCAGCTCATCTCTGAAGCAGGACTACACCTTC. This sequence encodes CASSSSLKQDYTF.

This chain joins TRBV6-6 and TRBJ2-5, with 8 bases aligning to TRBD2. The CDR3 has 15 amino acids. Germline assignment: CDR1 MNHNY and CDR2 SVGAGI (reference sequence). V dropped 4 bases and J dropped 4; count of bases not matched to a gene: 8. CDR3 nucleotide sequence: TGTGCCAGCAGTTCCCCGGCCGCGGGGGGAGAGACCCAGTACTTC. Protein product: CASSSPAAGGETQYF.

The chain employs TRBV6-5 and TRBJ2-3; perhaps TRBD1 as D (5 bases). V gave up 6 bases and J gave up 6 bases, with 7 bases separating them. CDR3 length: 11 amino acids. Per the germline V gene, CDR1 is MNHEY and CDR2 is SVGAGI. The CDR3 sequence: CASRRQDTQYF. In DNA form, the CDR3 reads TGTGCCAGCAGACGACAGGATACGCAGTATTTT.

V is TRBV25-1 and J is TRBJ2-3, with D perhaps matching TRBD2 (5 bases). Germline V gene lookup returns CDR1 MGHDK and CDR2 SYGVNS. The CDR3 consists of 16 residues. V dropped 4 bases and J dropped 1 base, with 15 bases sitting between them. The CDR3: CASSVALLRGTDTQYF. In DNA, the CDR3 is TGTGCCAGCAGTGTAGCCCTTTTGCGGGGCACAGATACGCAGTATTTT.

The chain uses TRBV19 and TRBJ1-3, with a weak D call TRBD1 (6 bases). The germline V gene has CDR1 LNHDA and CDR2 SQIVND (reference sequence). V lost 4 bases, J lost 3 bases, and 22 bases lay in between. CDR3 length: 18 residues. The CDR3 nucleotides are TGTGCCAGTAGTAGAGGGGGACCCTTCGCGCAGTTTGGAAACACCATATATTTT. The encoded protein is CASSRGGPFAQFGNTIYF.

The V call is TRBV27, the J call TRBJ2-7; no definite D call. Germline CDR1 is MNHEY and CDR2 is SMNVEV (reference sequence). CDR3 size: 12 residues. The ends were cut back, 3 bases at V and 3 bases at J, with 6 bases in the middle. CDR3 protein: CASSFLGYEQYF. The CDR3 DNA reads TGTGCCAGCAGTTTCCTCGGCTACGAGCAGTACTTC.

This clone was seen once. This rearrangement joins TRBV7-2 to TRBJ2-3; D may be TRBD2 (7 bases). Germline V gene lookup returns CDR1 SGHTA and CDR2 FQGNSA. Trimming took 1 base from V and 8 from J, leaving 16 bases between them. The CDR3 runs 15 residues. The CDR3 reads CASSLVKGGDRTQYF. DNA of the CDR3: TGTGCCAGCAGCTTAGTGAAGGGGGGGGACCGTACGCAGTATTTT.

V usage is TRBV5-5 and J usage is TRBJ1-4; D might be TRBD1 (6 bases). V dropped 2 bases and J dropped 0 bases, with 14 bases sitting between them. CDR3 length equals 17 residues. The germline CDR1 and CDR2 sequences are SGHKS and YYEKEE (reference sequence). CDR3 sequence: CASSFLVGASTNEKLFF. The CDR3 DNA reads TGTGCCAGCAGCTTTTTAGTGGGGGCGTCAACTAATGAAAAACTGTTTTTT. The whole variable domain, remainder taken from reference TRBV5-5 and TRBJ1-4, is DAGVTQSPTHLIKTRGQQVTLRCSPISGHKSVSWYQQVLGQGPQFIFQYYEKEERGRGNFPDRFSARQFPNYSSELNVNALLLGDSALYLCASSFLVGASTNEKLFFGSGTQLSVL.

CDR3 protein: CASSQDIRQEKLFF. CDR3 nucleotides: TGCGCCAGCAGCCAAGATATAAGACAAGAAAAACTGTTTTTT. The chain has TRBV4-1 and TRBJ1-4, with no clear D. Trimming took 0 bases from V and 8 from J, leaving 10 bases between them. There are 14 residues in the CDR3. Looked up from germline, CDR1 is MGHRA and CDR2 is YSYEKL.

This chain links TRBV28 with TRBJ2-3; 9 bases are a match to TRBD1. Germline loops: CDR1 MDHEN, CDR2 SYDVKM. Trimming cost V 4 bases and J 4 bases; bases outside gene matches: 12. The CDR3 covers 17 residues. CDR3 in DNA: TGTGCCAGCAGTTCCCCCTGGGACAGGGCTAGCGCAGATACGCAGTATTTT. This gives the protein CASSSPWDRASADTQYF.

The chain joins TRBV7-9 to TRBJ2-7; perhaps TRBD2 as D (6 bases). Germline V gene data show CDR1 as SEHNR and CDR2 as FQNEAQ (reference sequence). CDR3 size: 14 residues. Trimming left V 2 bases short and J 2 bases short, with 10 bases between. DNA for the CDR3: TGTGCCAGCAGCTTAAGACGGGAGCCCTACGAGCAGTACTTC. This encodes CASSLRREPYEQYF.

The genes are TRBV5-1 and TRBJ2-2; 10 positions match TRBD1. This CDR3 comprises 15 residues. J lost 5 bases, V lost 4 bases, and 5 bases had no gene match. Looked up from germline, CDR1 is SGHRS and CDR2 is YFSETQ. Here the CDR3 reads CASSRDRGRTGELFF. The CDR3 coding sequence is TGCGCCAGCAGCAGGGACAGGGGCCGAACCGGGGAGCTGTTTTTT.

The genes are TRBV11-2 and TRBJ2-5; maybe TRBD1 (5 bases). V was shortened by 5 bases and J by 3 bases, with 10 bases between the two germline ends. The length of the CDR3 is 13 residues. Germline V gives CDR1 SGHAT, CDR2 FQNNGV. CDR3 residues: CASSRDREETQYF. CDR3 sequence (DNA): TGTGCCAGCAGCCGTGACAGAGAAGAGACCCAGTACTTC.

The CDR3 reads CASIPRGTGGTGELFF. The CDR3 bases are TGTGCCAGTATTCCTAGGGGGACAGGGGGCACCGGGGAGCTGTTTTTT. The chain couples TRBV19 to TRBJ2-2; TRBD1 matches 11 bases. CDR3 length: 16 residues. Per the germline V gene, CDR1 is LNHDA and CDR2 is SQIVND (reference sequence). The V segment lost 7 bases and the J segment 4 bases; nucleotides outside the gene matches: 8.

A note on this clone: The junction shows a germline mismatch at one end, possibly a read error. This sequence joins TRBV7-2 and TRBJ1-2; maybe TRBD1 (6 bases). In germline, CDR1 is SGHTA, CDR2 FQGNSA. This CDR3 has 11 amino acids. CDR3 residues: CASSANLQGNF. The CDR3 DNA reads as TGTGCCAGCAGCGCGAACCTACAGGGCAATTTC.

Here the CDR3 reads CASSFLGSISGTDTQYF. CDR3 nucleotides: TGTGCCAGCAGTTTCCTTGGGTCGATTAGCGGCACAGATACGCAGTATTTT. The chain has TRBV27 and TRBJ2-3, with D maybe TRBD2 (5 bases). CDR3 length: 17 residues. V dropped 3 bases and J dropped 1 base, with 17 bases sitting between them. Germline V gene data show CDR1 as MNHEY and CDR2 as SMNVEV (reference sequence).

V and J are TRBV27 and TRBJ2-7, with 10 bases that match TRBD1. The CDR3 is made up of 15 amino acids. CDR1 is MNHEY and CDR2 is SMNVEV in the germline V gene (reference sequence). Trimming cost V 6 bases and J 4 bases; bases outside gene matches: 9. The CDR3 sequence is CASRITDRGLYEQYF. The CDR3 DNA reads TGTGCCAGCAGGATAACCGACAGGGGGCTTTACGAGCAGTACTTC.

This clone was seen a single time. V usage is TRBV6-5 and J usage is TRBJ2-7; D may be TRBD2 (6 bases). The CDR3 consists of 13 residues. Trimming took off 6 bases at V and 1 base at J, with 10 bases between the two ends. The germline gives CDR1 MNHEY, CDR2 SVGAGI. Here the CDR3 reads CASSPAGSYEQYF. For the CDR3, the DNA is TGTGCCAGCAGCCCCGCGGGGTCCTACGAGCAGTACTTC.

The chain has TRBV7-8 and TRBJ2-7; the match to TRBD2 covers 7 bases. Germline values: CDR1 SGHVS, CDR2 FQNEAQ. The length of the CDR3 is 15 residues. V lost 2 bases and J lost 3; bases outside the gene matches: 7. CDR3 loop: CASSLIFSGNYEQYF. DNA for the CDR3: TGTGCCAGCAGCTTAATCTTCAGCGGGAACTACGAGCAGTACTTC.

The CDR3 DNA follows: TGTGCCAGCACCTTTTGGAGAGGCAGGGAGGGGGTCAGGTCACCCCTCCACTTT. It is translated as CASTFWRGREGVRSPLHF. The chain combines TRBV5-6 with TRBJ1-6; possible D gene TRBD1, 6 bases. CDR3 length: 18 amino acids. V lost 6 bases, J lost 10 bases, and 29 bases lay in between. Germline-derived CDR1 and CDR2 are SGHDT and YYEEEE. Filled out from reference TRBV5-6 and TRBJ1-6, the complete variable domain reads DAGVTQSPTHLIKTRGQQVTLRCSPKSGHDTVSWYQQALGQGPQFIFQYYEEEERQRGNFPDRFSGHQFPNYSSELNVNALLLGDSALYLCASTFWRGREGVRSPLHFGNGTRLTVT.

This chain connects TRBV10-2 to TRBJ2-7; unclear D gene. The CDR3 is 11 amino acids. Germline CDR1 reads WSHSY; CDR2 reads SAAADI. V was cut by 6 bases and J by 2 bases, with 5 bases left in between. CDR3 region: CASSSAYEQYF. The DNA of the CDR3 is TGCGCCAGCAGCTCCGCCTACGAGCAGTACTTC.